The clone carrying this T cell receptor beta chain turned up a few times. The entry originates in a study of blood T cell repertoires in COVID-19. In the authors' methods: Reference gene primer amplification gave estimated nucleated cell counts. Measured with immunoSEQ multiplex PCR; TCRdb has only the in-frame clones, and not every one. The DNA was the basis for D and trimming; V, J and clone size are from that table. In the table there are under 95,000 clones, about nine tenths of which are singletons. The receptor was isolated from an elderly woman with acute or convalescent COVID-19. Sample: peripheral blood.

CDR3 bases: TGTGCCTGGAGTGTAGGGGGACGCGATTCACCCCTCCACTTT. Its protein product is CAWSVGGRDSPLHF. The rearrangement joins TRBV30 to TRBJ1-6, with D possibly being TRBD1 (6 bases). Germline CDR1 is GTSNPN and CDR2 is SVGIG (reference sequence). V gave up 0 bases and J gave up 8 bases, with 11 bases separating them. CDR3 length: 14 residues. The whole variable domain, remainder taken from reference TRBV30 and TRBJ1-6, is SQTIHQWPATLVQPVGSPLSLECTVEGTSNPNLYWYRQAAGRGLQLLFYSVGIGQISSEVPQNLSASRPQDRQFILSSKKLLLSDSGFYLCAWSVGGRDSPLHFGNGTRLTVT.